Shown below are 26 T cell receptor beta chains from a single sample sequenced in a study of regulatory T cells in long-lasting Graves disease. Relying on iRepertoire HTBI primers and Arm-PCR of CDR3 regions, the team built TCR beta libraries. Using its own MiXCR run on the multiplex PCR reads, TCRdb lists one record per CDR3 protein. The sample comprises a few hundred thousand distinct CDR3 sequences, roughly a fifth of which are singletons, and 45% to 70% rests with the top ten. Time point reported: persistent/refractory GD, antithyroid drugs over 5 years with positive TRAb. RNA isolated from PBMCs was used to make the TCR library. Source: peripheral blood mononuclear cells (PBMCs), taken when the disease was refractory, from a patient treated with antithyroid drugs. The receptors were gathered from a female donor with Graves disease.

This clonotype was counted between two and nine times. This chain uses TRBV7-4 with TRBJ1-2; D ambiguous. Germline CDR1 reads SGHVT; CDR2 reads SQSDAQ. The V end was cut by 5 bases, the J end by 1 base, with 14 bases between. This CDR3 is built from 15 residues. The CDR3 region is CASSGRTDHNYGYTF. CDR3 coding DNA: TGTGCCAGCAGCGGAAGGACGGATCATAACTATGGCTACACCTTC. Combining the CDR3 with reference TRBV7-4 and TRBJ1-2 gives the whole variable domain GAGVSQSPRYKVAKRGRDVALRCDSISGHVTLYWYRQTLGQGSEVLTYSQSDAQRDKSGRPSGRFSAERPERSVSTLKIQRTEQGDSAVYLCASSGRTDHNYGYTFGSGTRLTVV.

The chain joins TRBV4-1 to TRBJ2-7, with 11 positions matching TRBD2. Unmatched junction bases numbered 3, after V lost 2 bases and J lost 0 bases. Germline V gene data show CDR1 as MGHRA and CDR2 as YSYEKL. The CDR3 spans 16 residues. The CDR3: CASSQRLAGNSYEQYF. Written as DNA, the CDR3 is TGCGCCAGCAGCCAACGACTAGCGGGGAACTCCTACGAGCAGTACTTC.

The genes are TRBV11-2 and TRBJ2-3; D may be TRBD1 or TRBD2 (6 bases each). The V and J ends lost 4 bases and 2 bases respectively, with 13 bases between them. CDR1 and CDR2 from the germline V gene are SGHAT and FQNNGV. This CDR3 contains 15 residues. The CDR3: CASSWRGVATDTQYF. Here the CDR3 DNA reads TGTGCCAGCAGCTGGAGGGGGGTTGCCACAGATACGCAGTATTTT.

About this clonotype itself: At one of its ends the junction is not consistent with the germline gene, which may arise from a read error. The gene calls are TRBV9 and TRBJ1-5; D is undetermined. The CDR3 totals 15 residues. Germline-derived CDR1 and CDR2 are SGDLS and YYNGEE. The CDR3 sequence: CASSLVPDWNQPQHF. CDR3 DNA: TGCGCCAGCAGCTTGGTGCCGGATTGGAATCAGCCCCAGCATTTT.

This clonotype was seen many times. This chain connects TRBV2 to TRBJ2-7; D may be TRBD2 (5 bases). Germline CDR1 reads SNHLY; CDR2 reads FYNNEI. The ends were cut back, 4 bases at V and 3 bases at J, with 10 bases in the middle. CDR3 length: 13 amino acids. The CDR3 nucleotides read TGTGCCAGCAGTGGGGGAGTCGACTACGAGCAGTACTTC. Protein sequence: CASSGGVDYEQYF.

In this sample, this clonotype turned up many times. The V call is TRBV20-1, the J call TRBJ1-4, with unresolved D. Trimming removed 2 bases at V and 0 bases at J, with 4 bases between. From germline, CDR1 is DFQATT and CDR2 SNEGSKA (reference sequence). The CDR3 has 13 residues. CDR3 amino acids: CSARYPTNEKLFF. The DNA of the CDR3 is TGCAGTGCTAGATACCCAACTAATGAAAAACTGTTTTTT.

This clonotype was seen repeatedly, ten times or more. The genes are TRBV11-2 and TRBJ2-4, with TRBD1 matching over 9 bases. V dropped 0 bases and J dropped 5; count of bases not matched to a gene: 2. The CDR3 is made up of 15 amino acids. From germline, CDR1 is SGHAT and CDR2 FQNNGV. CDR3 DNA sequence: TGTGCCAGCAGCTTAGACGGGACAGGGCAAAACATTCAGTACTTC. Translation gives CASSLDGTGQNIQYF.

The genes are TRBV29-1 and TRBJ2-1, with 10 positions matching TRBD2. The V and J ends lost 1 base and 7 bases, in that order; junction bases with no gene match: 4. The germline gives CDR1 SQVTM, CDR2 ANQGSEA. The CDR3 loop spans 14 amino acids. CDR3 region: CSVEVLAGANEQFF. As DNA, the CDR3 is TGCAGCGTTGAAGTTCTAGCGGGAGCTAATGAGCAGTTCTTC.

This clonotype has just a few counts. V and J are TRBV7-2 and TRBJ2-2, with D perhaps matching TRBD1 (6 bases). Germline values: CDR1 SGHTA, CDR2 FQGNSA. This CDR3 has 14 amino acids. V dropped 4 bases and J dropped 7 bases, with 13 bases sitting between them. CDR3 loop: CASSSTGLSGELFF. The DNA for the CDR3 is TGTGCCAGCAGCTCCACAGGGCTCAGCGGGGAGCTGTTTTTT.

The J gene is TRBJ2-2, the V gene TRBV6-1; 13 bases agree with TRBD2. The CDR3 has 17 residues. V was clipped by 4 bases and J by 4 bases; unmatched bases: 6. Per the germline V gene, CDR1 is MNHNS and CDR2 is SASEGT. The CDR3 DNA is TGTGCCAGCAGTGGGACTAGCGGGAGAGGTAGCACCGGGGAGCTGTTTTTT. Amino acids: CASSGTSGRGSTGELFF.

The chain employs TRBV7-9 and TRBJ2-7; D ambiguous. With 1 base removed from V and 5 bases from J, the gap between germline ends came to 9 bases. Germline CDR1 reads SEHNR; CDR2 reads FQNEAQ (reference sequence). CDR3 length: 13 residues. In nucleotides, the CDR3 is TGTGCCAGCAGCTTAGTCATTATAGACGAGCAGTACTTC. Its protein product is CASSLVIIDEQYF.

The chain joins TRBV7-3 to TRBJ2-7; D remains ambiguous. V was shortened by 1 base and J by 3 bases, with 7 bases between the two germline ends. The CDR3 runs 13 residues. Germline values: CDR1 SGHTA, CDR2 FQGTGA. In nucleotides, the CDR3 is TGTGCCAGCAGCTTAAACCCAGGCTACGAGCAGTACTTC. Translated, it gives CASSLNPGYEQYF.

J is TRBJ1-3 and V is TRBV7-9; D unclear. Deletions cut 10 bases from V and 0 bases from J, with 10 bases between. Germline loops: CDR1 SEHNR, CDR2 FQNEAQ (reference sequence). The CDR3 loop spans 13 amino acids. CDR3 coding DNA: TGTGCCAACAGAATGATCTCTGGAAACACCATATATTTT. Translated: CANRMISGNTIYF.

This clonotype was seen at least ten times. The chain carries TRBV18 and TRBJ2-7; 9 nucleotides match TRBD1. This CDR3 is 14 amino acids long. CDR1 and CDR2 (germline): KGHSH, LQKENI. Losses at the gene ends were 3 bases for V and 5 bases for J; bases not matched to a gene: 5. CDR3 sequence reads: CASSPGTGTNEQYF. DNA for the CDR3: TGTGCCAGCTCACCGGGGACAGGGACGAACGAGCAGTACTTC.

This clonotype was seen many times. V and J are TRBV27 and TRBJ1-6; D possibly corresponds to TRBD1 (6 bases). This CDR3 spans 14 amino acids. Germline assignment: CDR1 MNHEY and CDR2 SMNVEV (reference sequence). The V gene lost 6 bases and the J gene lost 5 bases, with 11 bases spanning the gap. The CDR3 region is CASRSRQDNSPLHF. In nucleotides, the CDR3 is TGTGCCAGCAGATCGCGACAGGATAATTCACCCCTCCACTTT.

This clonotype occurred many times. The chain employs TRBV6-1 and TRBJ1-5, with a tentative D call TRBD1 (5 bases). The V end lost 6 bases, the J end lost 7 bases, and 16 bases lay between the germline ends. The CDR3 consists of 14 residues. CDR1 is MNHNS, CDR2 SASEGT, per germline. CDR3 nucleotides: TGTGCCAGCAGACCTCAGGGAACTGACCAGCCCCAGCATTTT. Its translation is CASRPQGTDQPQHF.

J is TRBJ2-7 and V is TRBV5-1, with 9 bases that match TRBD2. This CDR3 region has 13 residues. Germline-derived CDR1 and CDR2 are SGHRS and YFSETQ. Trimming took 4 bases from V and 5 from J; bases not matched to a gene: 4. The CDR3 nucleotides read TGCGCCAGCAGCGGCGGGAGGGCCGACGAGCAGTACTTC. Translated: CASSGGRADEQYF.

Comment on this clonotype: In this CDR3 the conserved last residue, phenylalanine or tryptophan, is missing, so a read error is likely. The V gene is TRBV5-1, the J gene TRBJ2-5; a weak D match, TRBD2 (5 bases). The CDR3 runs 15 residues. V was pared by 2 bases and J by 0 bases, with 11 bases between. Germline V lookup: CDR1 SGHRS, CDR2 YFSETQ. The CDR3 region has the DNA TGCGCCAGCAGCTTAATTAGCGTCTACCAAGAGACCCAGTACTCC. Its protein product is CASSLISVYQETQYS.

With regard to this clonotype: This may arise from a read error, as a much more abundant clone is one base away. The V call is TRBV12-3 or TRBV12-4, the J call TRBJ2-7; 9 bases line up with TRBD1. The CDR3 is made up of 14 amino acids. V lost 4 bases and J lost 5; bases outside the gene matches: 6. CDR3 sequence (DNA): TGTGCCAGCAGTTACGACAGGGGGGAGCACGAGCAGTACTTC. Translation gives CASSYDRGEHEQYF.

This clonotype was observed many times. This sequence joins TRBV2 and TRBJ2-7; D call uncertain. CDR3 length: 12 residues. Trimming pared 0 bases from V and 11 bases from J, leaving 11 bases between. CDR1 is SNHLY, CDR2 FYNNEI, per germline. CDR3 sequence: CASSEASRLEYF. CDR3 bases: TGTGCCAGCAGTGAAGCGTCCAGACTTGAGTACTTC.

The chain is built from TRBV20-1 and TRBJ2-5; D might be TRBD2 (5 bases). Germline V gene data show CDR1 as DFQATT and CDR2 as SNEGSKA (reference sequence). This CDR3 region has 16 residues. Deletions cut 0 bases from V and 1 base from J, with 15 bases between. The CDR3 loop reads CSAREPASGPQETQYF. The CDR3 DNA follows: TGCAGTGCTAGAGAACCCGCCAGCGGACCCCAAGAGACCCAGTACTTC.

The sample holds many counts of this clonotype. This chain joins TRBV12-3 or TRBV12-4 and TRBJ2-5; no definite D call. The CDR3 totals 13 residues. V lost 5 bases and J 5 bases, leaving 12 bases between the germline ends. The CDR3, as DNA: TGTGCCAGCAGTAGCAACACCCGGGAGACCCAGTACTTC. This encodes CASSSNTRETQYF.

This chain joins TRBV14 and TRBJ2-7; 12 bases agree with TRBD2. Losses at the gene ends were 4 bases for V and 2 bases for J; bases not matched to a gene: 6. The CDR3 loop spans 16 amino acids. Germline V lookup: CDR1 SGHDN, CDR2 FVKESK. The CDR3 DNA is TGTGCCAGCAGCCTGCTCGGACTAGCGGGAACCTACGAGCAGTACTTC. It specifies CASSLLGLAGTYEQYF.

V and J are TRBV27 and TRBJ2-5, with D tentatively TRBD1 or TRBD2 (6 bases each). Germline V CDR1 and CDR2: MNHEY, SMNVEV (reference sequence). Trimming left V 0 bases short and J 5 bases short, with 16 bases between. The CDR3 has 16 residues. The CDR3 protein is CASSLSAGEVDETQYF. As DNA, the CDR3 is TGTGCCAGCAGTTTATCGGCAGGGGAGGTGGATGAGACCCAGTACTTC.

There are a few counts of this clonotype. The chain combines TRBV3-1 with TRBJ1-6, with 9 bases fitting TRBD1. Germline CDR1 reads LGHDT; CDR2 reads YNNKEL (reference sequence). The CDR3 sequence is 15 residues long. With 3 bases clipped from V and 11 bases from J, the junction kept 8 bases outside the gene matches. The CDR3 is CASSQTGTGITPLHF. CDR3 in DNA: TGTGCCAGCAGCCAGACGGGGACAGGGATCACACCCCTCCACTTT.

This clonotype has ten or more counts. V gene TRBV28 combines with J gene TRBJ2-7; D is perhaps TRBD2 (6 bases). Deletions cut 5 bases from V and 2 bases from J, with 19 bases between. CDR3 length: 16 amino acids. The germline gives CDR1 MDHEN, CDR2 SYDVKM. The CDR3 DNA follows: TGTGCCAGCAGTGAGCCAATCGGACTAAACACCTACGAGCAGTACTTC. It yields the protein CASSEPIGLNTYEQYF.